This T cell receptor beta chain was identified in a study of beta chain features in type 1 diabetes. Findings and caveats of the study: A potential influence of HLA type upon TCRB rearrangement remained unresolved herein. Patients with type 1 diabetes showed fewer VDJ junction insertions and more deletions. For Type 1 diabetes patients, all four CD4+ subsets carried TCRB CDR3s that were moderately but significantly shorter.

Trimming cost V 7 bases and J 1 base; bases outside gene matches: 5. The CDR3 runs to 15 residues. Germline assignment: CDR1 LNHDA and CDR2 SQIVND (reference sequence). Isolated RNA was reverse transcribed in full, so expressed TCRB transcripts were sequenced. Deep immunoSEQ sequencing covered naive, central memory and regulatory T cell samples. The method was immunoSEQ multiplex PCR; TCRdb's version includes in-frame clones alone and lacks a portion of them. The data contain around 41,000 clones, approximately 62% of them singletons. For this clone: What it recognizes is unknown.

The chain couples TRBV19 to TRBJ2-2, with 8 bases lining up with TRBD2. This clonotype was obtained from a man aged 30 to 45 with type 1 diabetes. Some clones in this sample may be carry-over from other donors' samples. Specimen: Tregs from blood. DNA for the CDR3: TGTGCCAGTAATAGGGGACTAGAGAACACCGGGGAGCTGTTTTTT. Protein sequence: CASNRGLENTGELFF.